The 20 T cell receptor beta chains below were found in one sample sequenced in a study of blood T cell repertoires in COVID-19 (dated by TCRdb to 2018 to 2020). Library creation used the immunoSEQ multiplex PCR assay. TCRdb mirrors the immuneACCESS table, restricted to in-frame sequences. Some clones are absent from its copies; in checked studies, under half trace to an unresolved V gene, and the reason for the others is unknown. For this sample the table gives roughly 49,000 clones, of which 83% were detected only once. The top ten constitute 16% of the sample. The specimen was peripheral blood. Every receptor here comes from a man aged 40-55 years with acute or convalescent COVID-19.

For the CDR3, the DNA is TGTGCCAGCAGCCCCCGACCCTCCAGGGCAGATACGCAGTATTTT. It specifies CASSPRPSRADTQYF. The V and J genes are TRBV27 and TRBJ2-3; perhaps TRBD1 as D (5 bases). Per the germline V gene, CDR1 is MNHEY and CDR2 is SMNVEV (reference sequence). CDR3 size: 15 residues. Trimming took off 6 bases at V and 4 bases at J, with 17 bases between the two ends.

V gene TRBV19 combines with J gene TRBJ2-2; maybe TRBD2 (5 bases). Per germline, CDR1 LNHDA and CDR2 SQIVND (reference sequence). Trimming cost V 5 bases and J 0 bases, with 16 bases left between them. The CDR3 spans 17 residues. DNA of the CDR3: TGTGCCAGTAGTCCCCGGGGAAGTCAGCCGAACACCGGGGAGCTGTTTTTT. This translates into CASSPRGSQPNTGELFF. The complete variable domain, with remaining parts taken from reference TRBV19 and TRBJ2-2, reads DGGITQSPKYLFRKEGQNVTLSCEQNLNHDAMYWYRQDPGQGLRLIYYSQIVNDFQKGDIAEGYSVSREKKESFPLTVTSAQKNPTAFYLCASSPRGSQPNTGELFFGEGSRLTVL.

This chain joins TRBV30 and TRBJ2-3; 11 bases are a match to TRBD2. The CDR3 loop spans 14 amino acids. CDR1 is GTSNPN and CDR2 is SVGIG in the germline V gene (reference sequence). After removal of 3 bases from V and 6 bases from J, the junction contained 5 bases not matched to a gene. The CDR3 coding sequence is TGTGCCTGGAGGGGACTAGCGGTTGCCGATACGCAGTATTTT. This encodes CAWRGLAVADTQYF.

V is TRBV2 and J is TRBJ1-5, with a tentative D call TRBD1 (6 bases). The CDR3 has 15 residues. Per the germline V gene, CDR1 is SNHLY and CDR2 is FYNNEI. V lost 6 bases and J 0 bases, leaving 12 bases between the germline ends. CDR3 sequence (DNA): TGTGCCAGCAGCGTCACAGGGTTTAGCAATCAGCCCCAGCATTTT. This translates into CASSVTGFSNQPQHF.

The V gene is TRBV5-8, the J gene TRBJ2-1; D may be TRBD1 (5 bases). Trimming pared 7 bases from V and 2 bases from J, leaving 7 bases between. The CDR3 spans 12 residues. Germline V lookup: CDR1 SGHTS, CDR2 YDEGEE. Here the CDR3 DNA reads TGTGCCAGCCCAGGGACCTACAATGAGCAGTTCTTC. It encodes CASPGTYNEQFF.

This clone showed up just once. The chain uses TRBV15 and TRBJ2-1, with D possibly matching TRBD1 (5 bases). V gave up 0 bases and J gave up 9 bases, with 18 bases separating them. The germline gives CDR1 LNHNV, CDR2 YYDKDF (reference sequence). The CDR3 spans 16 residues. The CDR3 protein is CATSRDWGRAKGEQFF. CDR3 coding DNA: TGTGCCACCAGCAGAGATTGGGGCAGGGCGAAGGGTGAGCAGTTCTTC.

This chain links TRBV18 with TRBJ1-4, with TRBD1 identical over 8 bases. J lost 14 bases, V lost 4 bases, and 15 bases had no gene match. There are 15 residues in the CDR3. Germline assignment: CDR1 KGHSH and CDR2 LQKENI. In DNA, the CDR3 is TGTGCCAGCTCACTTACCCAAGGACAGGGAAGGAAGCTGTTTTTT. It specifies CASSLTQGQGRKLFF. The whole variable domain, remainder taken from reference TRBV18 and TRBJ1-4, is NAGVMQNPRHLVRRRGQEARLRCSPMKGHSHVYWYRQLPEEGLKFMVYLQKENIIDESGMPKERFSAEFPKEGPSILRIQQVVRGDSAAYFCASSLTQGQGRKLFFGSGTQLSVL.

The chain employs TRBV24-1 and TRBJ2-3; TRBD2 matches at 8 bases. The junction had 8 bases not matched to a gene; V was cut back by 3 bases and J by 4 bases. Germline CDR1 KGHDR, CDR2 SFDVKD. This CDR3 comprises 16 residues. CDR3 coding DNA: TGTGCCACCAGTGATGGGTCGGGAGGGCTAGCAGATACGCAGTATTTT. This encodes CATSDGSGGLADTQYF.

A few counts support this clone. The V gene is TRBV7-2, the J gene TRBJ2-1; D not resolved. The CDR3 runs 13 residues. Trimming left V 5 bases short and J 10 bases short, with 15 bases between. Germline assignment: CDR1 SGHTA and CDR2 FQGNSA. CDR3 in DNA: TGTGCCAGCAGCCCTCTCCGCGACTCCGAGCAGTTCTTC. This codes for CASSPLRDSEQFF.

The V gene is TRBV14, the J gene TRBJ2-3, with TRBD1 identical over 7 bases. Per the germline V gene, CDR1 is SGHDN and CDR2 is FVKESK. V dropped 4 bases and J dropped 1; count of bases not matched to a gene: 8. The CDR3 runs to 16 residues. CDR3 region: CASSLRQGWGTDTQYF. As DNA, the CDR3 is TGTGCCAGCAGCCTAAGACAGGGTTGGGGCACAGATACGCAGTATTTT.

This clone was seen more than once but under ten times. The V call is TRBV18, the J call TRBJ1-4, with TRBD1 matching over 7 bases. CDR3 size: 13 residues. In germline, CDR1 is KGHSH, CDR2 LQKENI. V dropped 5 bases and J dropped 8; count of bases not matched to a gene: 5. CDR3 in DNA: TGTGCCAGCTCAGACAGGGTACAAGAAAAACTGTTTTTT. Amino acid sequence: CASSDRVQEKLFF.

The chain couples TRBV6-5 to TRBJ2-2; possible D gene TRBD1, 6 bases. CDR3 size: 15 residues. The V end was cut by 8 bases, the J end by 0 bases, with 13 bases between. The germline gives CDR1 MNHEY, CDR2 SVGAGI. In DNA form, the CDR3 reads TGTGCCAGCGCAACCGGGACATCGAACACCGGGGAGCTGTTTTTT. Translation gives CASATGTSNTGELFF.

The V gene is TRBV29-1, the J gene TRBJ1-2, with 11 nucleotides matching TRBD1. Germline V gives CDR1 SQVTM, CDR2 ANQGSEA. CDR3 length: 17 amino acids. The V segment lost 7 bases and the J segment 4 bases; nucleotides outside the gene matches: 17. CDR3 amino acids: CSARVGTGGLGGYGYTF. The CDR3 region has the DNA TGCAGCGCCCGAGTCGGGACAGGGGGATTGGGGGGCTATGGCTACACCTTC.

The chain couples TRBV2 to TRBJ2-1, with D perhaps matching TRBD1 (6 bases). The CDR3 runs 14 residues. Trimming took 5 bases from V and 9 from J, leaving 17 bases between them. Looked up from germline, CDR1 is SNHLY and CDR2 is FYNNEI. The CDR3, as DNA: TGTGCCAGCAGTTACCAGGGGCTCCGGTCTGAGCAGTTCTTC. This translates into CASSYQGLRSEQFF.

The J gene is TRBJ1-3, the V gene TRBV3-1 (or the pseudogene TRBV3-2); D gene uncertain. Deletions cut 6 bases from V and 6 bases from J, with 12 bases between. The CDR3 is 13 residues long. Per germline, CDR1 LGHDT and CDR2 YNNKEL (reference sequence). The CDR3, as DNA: TGTGCCAGCAGGTCAGGAGGAGAAAACACCATATATTTT. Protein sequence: CASRSGGENTIYF.

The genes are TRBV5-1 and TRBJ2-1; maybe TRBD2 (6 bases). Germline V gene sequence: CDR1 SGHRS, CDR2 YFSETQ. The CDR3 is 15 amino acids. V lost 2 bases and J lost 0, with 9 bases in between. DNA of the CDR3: TGCGCCAGCAGCTTAGCGGGCAGCTCCTACAATGAGCAGTTCTTC. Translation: CASSLAGSSYNEQFF. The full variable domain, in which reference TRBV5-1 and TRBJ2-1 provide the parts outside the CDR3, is KAGVTQTPRYLIKTRGQQVTLSCSPISGHRSVSWYQQTPGQGLQFLFEYFSETQRNKGNFPGRFSGRQFSNSRSEMNVSTLELGDSALYLCASSLAGSSYNEQFFGPGTRLTVL.

The CDR3 loop reads CASSLTGFTDTQYF. CDR3 nucleotides: TGCGCCAGCAGCTTAACAGGGTTTACAGATACGCAGTATTTT. The rearrangement joins TRBV5-1 to TRBJ2-3, with TRBD1 as a possible D gene (6 bases). CDR1 and CDR2 from the germline V gene are SGHRS and YFSETQ. The CDR3 contains 14 residues. The V and J ends lost 2 bases and 3 bases respectively, with 10 bases between them.

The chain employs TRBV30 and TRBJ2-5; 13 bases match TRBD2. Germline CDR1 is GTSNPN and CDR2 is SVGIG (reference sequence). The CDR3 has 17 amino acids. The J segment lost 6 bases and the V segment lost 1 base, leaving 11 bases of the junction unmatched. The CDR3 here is CAWSGTLLAGGLKTQYF. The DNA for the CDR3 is TGTGCCTGGAGTGGGACGTTACTAGCGGGGGGGTTAAAGACCCAGTACTTC.

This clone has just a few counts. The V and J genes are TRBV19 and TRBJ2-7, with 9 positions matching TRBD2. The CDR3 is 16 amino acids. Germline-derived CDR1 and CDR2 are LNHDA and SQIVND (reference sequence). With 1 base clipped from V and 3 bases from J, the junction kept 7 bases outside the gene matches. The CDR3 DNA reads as TGTGCCAGTAGTATAGCGCCGGGACTAGCTTACTACGAGCAGTACTTC. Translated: CASSIAPGLAYYEQYF.

CDR3 sequence (DNA): TGCGCCAGCAGCTTGAGAGGGGGAAACACCATATATTTT. It yields the protein CASSLRGGNTIYF. V gene TRBV5-1 combines with J gene TRBJ1-3; no clear D. CDR3 size: 13 residues. CDR1 is SGHRS and CDR2 is YFSETQ in the germline V gene. Trimming left V 1 base short and J 4 bases short, with 6 bases between.